This TCR beta chain comes out of a study of regulatory T cells in long-lasting Graves disease. This clonotype was counted only a few times. According to the study, TCR beta libraries were built with iRepertoire HTBI primers and CDR3-region Arm-PCR. One entry per CDR3 protein results from TCRdb running MiXCR on the multiplex PCR reads. The repertoire includes about 530,000 distinct CDR3 sequences, roughly 15% of them detected once, and 25% sits in the top ten. Noted time point: newly diagnosed GD, antithyroid drugs for less than 3 months. The TCR library was made from RNA that had been extracted from PBMCs in TRIzol. An endocrinology department in Xi'an, China, recruited the patients. The data also belong to a second study, concerning T cells in Graves' hyperthyroidism and ophthalmopathy. That work adds: Researchers defined stable Graves' hyperthyroidism as no ophthalmopathy progression within 18 months. Ophthalmopathy was identified by the model a median approximately 6.4 months ahead of onset.

This specimen consisted of peripheral blood mononuclear cells (PBMCs), obtained at new diagnosis, from a patient treated with antithyroid drugs. This receptor was identified in a woman aged 40 to 65 with Graves disease.

CDR3 nucleotide sequence: TGTGCCAGCAGCTTCCGAGGGACAGGGACCGGGGAGCTGTTTTTT. It translates to CASSFRGTGTGELFF. The chain joins TRBV7-9 to TRBJ2-2, with 9 bases lining up with TRBD1. The CDR3 length is 15 residues. After removal of 3 bases from V and 5 bases from J, the junction contained 4 bases not matched to a gene. Germline values: CDR1 SEHNR, CDR2 FQNEAQ (reference sequence).